These 8 T cell receptor beta chains came from one sample sequenced in a study of T cell responses to AZD1222 COVID-19 vaccine. Assay: immunoSEQ multiplex PCR; the TCRdb copy retains only in-frame clones and omits some. Here the sample spans tens of thousands of clones, approximately 90% being singletons. Here the sequenced sample was peripheral blood, taken on day 0 of AZD1222 vaccination. The receptor source for this set is an adult in good health.

The genes are TRBV6-5 and TRBJ1-3; D is unresolved. CDR1 MNHEY and CDR2 SVGAGI come from the germline V gene. V lost 6 bases and J 4 bases, leaving 10 bases between the germline ends. This CDR3 spans 13 amino acids. The CDR3 DNA follows: TGTGCCAGCAGATCGGACCGGGGAAACACCATATATTTT. Translating gives CASRSDRGNTIYF.

The chain uses TRBV18 and TRBJ1-3; 8 positions agree with TRBD1. CDR1 is KGHSH, CDR2 LQKENI, per germline. The CDR3 is made up of 13 amino acids. Trimming cost V 4 bases and J 8 bases; bases outside gene matches: 4. The CDR3: CASSRTGLDTIYF. The DNA for the CDR3 is TGTGCCAGCTCACGGACAGGGTTAGACACCATATATTTT.

This chain joins TRBV18 and TRBJ1-4; D uncertain. The V and J ends lost 5 bases and 0 bases respectively, with 13 bases between them. CDR1 and CDR2 from the germline V gene are KGHSH and LQKENI. This CDR3 is built from 16 residues. The CDR3 region has the DNA TGTGCCAGCTCATCAAAACAGCGGGCAACTAATGAAAAACTGTTTTTT. Protein: CASSSKQRATNEKLFF.

V usage is TRBV7-9 and J usage is TRBJ2-2; D is perhaps TRBD1 or TRBD2 (5 bases each). The CDR3 contains 15 residues. The V end was cut by 3 bases, the J end by 0 bases, with 8 bases between. CDR1 is SEHNR and CDR2 is FQNEAQ in the germline V gene (reference sequence). The CDR3 spells CASSFGGSNTGELFF. As DNA, the CDR3 is TGTGCCAGCAGCTTTGGGGGATCGAACACCGGGGAGCTGTTTTTT.

The chain combines TRBV5-1 with TRBJ1-1; the D gene is possibly TRBD1 (5 bases). V shed 0 bases and J shed 6 bases, with 12 bases lying between them. The germline V gene encodes CDR1 SGHRS and CDR2 YFSETQ. The CDR3 totals 14 residues. CDR3 sequence reads: CASSLDQGSAEAFF. The CDR3 DNA sequence: TGCGCCAGCAGCTTGGATCAGGGTTCTGCTGAAGCTTTCTTT.

The J gene is TRBJ2-7, the V gene TRBV27; tentatively, D is TRBD1 (7 bases). CDR1 and CDR2 from the germline V gene are MNHEY and SMNVEV (reference sequence). CDR3 length equals 15 residues. Trimming cost V 4 bases and J 2 bases, with 15 bases left between them. The CDR3 DNA reads TGTGCCAGCAGTTGGGGGGACAGTCCCCCCTACGAGCAGTACTTC. It yields the protein CASSWGDSPPYEQYF.

This clone was seen once. The gene calls are TRBV7-2 and TRBJ1-4, with 7 bases matching TRBD1. This CDR3 has 14 residues. V lost 3 bases, J lost 5 bases, and 3 bases stayed unmatched. The germline CDR1 and CDR2 sequences are SGHTA and FQGNSA. The CDR3 sequence: CASSLGQTNEKLFF. CDR3 nucleotides: TGTGCCAGCAGCTTGGGACAGACAAATGAAAAACTGTTTTTT. Together with reference TRBV7-2 and TRBJ1-4, the CDR3 gives the full variable domain: GAGVSQSPSNKVTEKGKDVELRCDPISGHTALYWYRQSLGQGLEFLIYFQGNSAPDKSGLPSDRFSAERTGGSVSTLTIQRTQQEDSAVYLCASSLGQTNEKLFFGSGTQLSVL.

The chain couples TRBV6-2 or TRBV6-3 to TRBJ1-4; TRBD1 is a possible D gene (6 bases). The CDR3 consists of 15 residues. CDR1 is MNHEY, CDR2 SVGEGT, per germline. V gave up 1 base and J gave up 9 bases, with 15 bases separating them. The CDR3 DNA reads as TGTGCCAGCAGTTACTTGGACAGCCTGACCCAAAAACTGTTTTTT. Translating gives CASSYLDSLTQKLFF.